The rows below give T cell receptor beta chains drawn from one sample of a study of CD8 T cells in Susac syndrome. In TCRdb, the immunoSEQ multiplex PCR reads were re-called with MiXCR into one record per CDR3 protein. Among approximately 190,000 distinct CDR3 sequences listed, approximately 95% were seen once. The sequenced sample was CD8+ T cells from PBMCs. The source is a human donor with Susac syndrome. CDR3s include the opening cysteine and the closing phenylalanine or tryptophan. Each record gives: V gene, clone size, J gene, CDR3 protein. The size field is filled for only some rows; it gives once, few, many or a size class.

V gene: TRBV27
clone size: .
J gene: TRBJ2-2
CDR3 protein: CASSFPASGELFF

V gene: TRBV24-1
clone size: once
J gene: TRBJ1-2
CDR3 protein: CATSGWTGGNYGYTF

V gene: TRBV20-1
clone size: .
J gene: TRBJ1-1
CDR3 protein: CSARGLGEAFF

V gene: TRBV12-3/TRBV12-4
clone size: .
J gene: TRBJ2-5
CDR3 protein: CASSRGGGLVETQYF

V gene: TRBV7-9
clone size: .
J gene: TRBJ2-7
CDR3 protein: CASSHRSDRDYEQYF

V gene: TRBV4-1
clone size: .
J gene: TRBJ2-1
CDR3 protein: CASSQAPPGGPSYNEQFF

V gene: TRBV4-1
clone size: .
J gene: TRBJ1-5
CDR3 protein: CASSHSVNQPQHF

V gene: TRBV30
clone size: .
J gene: TRBJ2-7
CDR3 protein: CAWSKGQGAFEQYF

V gene: TRBV11-1
clone size: .
J gene: TRBJ2-7
CDR3 protein: CASSHETYEQYF

V gene: TRBV29-1
clone size: .
J gene: TRBJ1-2
CDR3 protein: CSVLYPGQGTYGYTF

V gene: TRBV11-2
clone size: .
J gene: TRBJ1-1
CDR3 protein: CASSLVSGNTEAFF

V gene: TRBV4-1
clone size: .
J gene: TRBJ1-1
CDR3 protein: CASSQEQGYTEAFF

V gene: TRBV7-6
clone size: .
J gene: TRBJ2-1
CDR3 protein: CASSLEVNLHSEQFF

V gene: TRBV12-3/TRBV12-4
clone size: .
J gene: TRBJ1-5
CDR3 protein: CASTRVGQPQHF

V gene: TRBV5-1
clone size: few
J gene: TRBJ1-1
CDR3 protein: CASRNGLGTEAFF